This TCR beta chain was retrieved from a study of HIV-infected children after antiretroviral therapy interruption. In the study overall: Most children had recorded EBV and CMV exposure. Weeks 0, 12, interruption end (24 or 48), and about 3 years post-study gave interruption-arm samples.

RNA-based 3' RACE libraries used unique molecular identifiers. TCRdb independently ran MiXCR on the 3' RACE reads; one entry per CDR3 protein. The data show about 89,000 distinct CDR3 sequences, about 6.9% seen once. The treatment was: PENTA 11 planned treatment interruption arm or continuous ART arm. At least 24 weeks of at least three-drug ART, in children 2 to 15 years. Cryopreserved PBMC samples required at least 5 million viable cells. After removal of 4 bases from V and 3 bases from J, the junction contained 17 bases not matched to a gene. Per the germline V gene, CDR1 is MNHEY and CDR2 is SMNVEV (reference sequence). The CDR3 is 18 amino acids. In the case of this clonotype: A much larger clone differs from this one at a single base, so this may be a read error.

The sequences come from CD45RA+ CD4+ T cells from PBMCs, pooled from several time points, collected from a donor given antiretroviral therapy, either interrupted or continuous. The subset: naive CD4+ CD45RA+ CD45RO- T cells. This TCR was recovered from a pool of human donors with HIV. This chain uses TRBV27 with TRBJ2-7; 8 bases match TRBD1. The CDR3 bases are TGTGCCAGCAGTTCCCCGCCCGGGCGGAGGACAGGGTACTACGAGCAGTACTTC. Translation: CASSSPPGRRTGYYEQYF.